This entry describes one T cell receptor beta chain. Antigen specificity is unknown. These data belong to a study of T cell responses to AZD1222 COVID-19 vaccine. General study findings and limits: Females made up more of the donors, who were largely white British, and clonal diversity may have come out too low. Regions 160-218 and 743-854 dominated among vaccine-associated CD4 TCRs spanning spike.

The protocol was immunoSEQ multiplex PCR, while the TCRdb copy is restricted to in-frame clones and leaves out a portion. The sample contains 80,000 or so clones, 75% to 95% of which appear only once. CDR1 and CDR2 from the germline V gene are LNHNV and YYDKDF (reference sequence). V was clipped by 4 bases and J by 7 bases; unmatched bases: 9. CDR3 length: 15 residues. The receptor was derived from an adult who received the AZD1222 COVID-19 vaccine. The chain combines TRBV15 with TRBJ1-2; 10 positions match TRBD1. This specimen was peripheral blood, taken 28 days after the second AZD1222 dose. The CDR3 is CATSTAFRTGGGYTF. DNA of the CDR3: TGTGCCACCAGCACAGCATTTAGGACAGGGGGTGGCTACACCTTC.